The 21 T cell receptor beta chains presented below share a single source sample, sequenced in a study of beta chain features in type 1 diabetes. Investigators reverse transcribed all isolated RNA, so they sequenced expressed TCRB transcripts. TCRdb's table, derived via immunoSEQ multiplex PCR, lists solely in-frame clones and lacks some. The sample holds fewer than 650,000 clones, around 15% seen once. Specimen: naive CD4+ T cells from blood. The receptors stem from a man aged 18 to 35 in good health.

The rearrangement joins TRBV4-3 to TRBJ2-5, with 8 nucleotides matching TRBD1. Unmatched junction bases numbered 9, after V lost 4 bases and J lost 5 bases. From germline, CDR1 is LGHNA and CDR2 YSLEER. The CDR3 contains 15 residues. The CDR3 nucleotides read TGCGCCAGCAGCCCCCAACTCAGGGGGCGGGAGACCCAGTACTTC. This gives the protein CASSPQLRGRETQYF.

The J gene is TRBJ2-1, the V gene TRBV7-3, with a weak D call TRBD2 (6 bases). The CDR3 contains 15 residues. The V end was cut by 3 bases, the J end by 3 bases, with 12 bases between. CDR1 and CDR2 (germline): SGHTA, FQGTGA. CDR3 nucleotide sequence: TGTGCCAGCAGCTTGAGTGCGGGGAACTACAATGAGCAGTTCTTC. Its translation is CASSLSAGNYNEQFF. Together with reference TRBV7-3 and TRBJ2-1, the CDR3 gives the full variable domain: GAGVSQTPSNKVTEKGKYVELRCDPISGHTALYWYRQSLGQGPEFLIYFQGTGAADDSGLPNDRFFAVRPEGSVSTLKIQRTERGDSAVYLCASSLSAGNYNEQFFGPGTRLTVL.

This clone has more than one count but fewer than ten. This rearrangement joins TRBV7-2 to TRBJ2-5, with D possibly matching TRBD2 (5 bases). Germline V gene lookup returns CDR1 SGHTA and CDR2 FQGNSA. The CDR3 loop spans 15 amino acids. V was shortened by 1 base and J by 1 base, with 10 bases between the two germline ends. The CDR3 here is CASSLGLALQETQYF. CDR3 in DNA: TGTGCCAGCAGCTTAGGGCTAGCCCTCCAAGAGACCCAGTACTTC.

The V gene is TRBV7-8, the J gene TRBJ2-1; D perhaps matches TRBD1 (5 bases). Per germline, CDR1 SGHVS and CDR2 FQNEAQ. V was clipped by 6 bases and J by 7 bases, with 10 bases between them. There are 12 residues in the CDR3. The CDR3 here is CASRSNRNEQFF. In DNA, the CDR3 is TGTGCCAGCAGAAGCAACAGGAATGAGCAGTTCTTC.

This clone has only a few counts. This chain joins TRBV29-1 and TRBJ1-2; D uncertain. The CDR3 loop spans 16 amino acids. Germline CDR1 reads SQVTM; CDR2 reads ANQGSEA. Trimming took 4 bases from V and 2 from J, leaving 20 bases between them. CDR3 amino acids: CSVVAPALAPNYGYTF. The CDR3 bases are TGCAGCGTTGTCGCCCCGGCCCTAGCTCCGAACTATGGCTACACCTTC.

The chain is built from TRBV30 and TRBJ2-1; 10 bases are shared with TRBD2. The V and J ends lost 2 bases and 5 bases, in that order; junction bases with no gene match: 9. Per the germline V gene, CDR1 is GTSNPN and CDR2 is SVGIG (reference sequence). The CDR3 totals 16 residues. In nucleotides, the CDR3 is TGTGCCTGGAGTCCGGAGCGGGGGGGCCTCAACAATGAGCAGTTCTTC. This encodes CAWSPERGGLNNEQFF.

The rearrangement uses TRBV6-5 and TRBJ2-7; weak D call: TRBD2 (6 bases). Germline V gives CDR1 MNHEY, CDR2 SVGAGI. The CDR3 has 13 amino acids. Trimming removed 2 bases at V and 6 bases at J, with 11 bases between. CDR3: CASSYGGAAEQYF. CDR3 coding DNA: TGTGCCAGCAGTTACGGCGGGGCGGCCGAGCAGTACTTC.

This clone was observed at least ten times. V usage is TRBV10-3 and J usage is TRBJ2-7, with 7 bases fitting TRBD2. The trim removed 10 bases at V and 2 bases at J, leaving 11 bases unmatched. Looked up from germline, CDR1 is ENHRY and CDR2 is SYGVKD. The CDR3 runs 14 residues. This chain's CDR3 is CATRGVPNTYEQYF. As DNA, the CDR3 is TGTGCCACCCGGGGGGTCCCGAATACCTACGAGCAGTACTTC.

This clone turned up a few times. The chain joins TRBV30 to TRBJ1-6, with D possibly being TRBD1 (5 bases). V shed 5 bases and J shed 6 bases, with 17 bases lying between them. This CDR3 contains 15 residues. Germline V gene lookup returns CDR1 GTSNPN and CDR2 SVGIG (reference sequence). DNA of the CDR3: TGTGCCTGGGACCGACTACAGGTCTTTAATTCACCCCTCCACTTT. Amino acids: CAWDRLQVFNSPLHF.

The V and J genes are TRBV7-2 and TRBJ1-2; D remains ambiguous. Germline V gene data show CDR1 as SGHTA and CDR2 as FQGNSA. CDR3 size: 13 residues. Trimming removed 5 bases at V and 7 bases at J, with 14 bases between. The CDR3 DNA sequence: TGTGCCAGCAGCCCGACACGGAGCACTGGCTACACCTTC. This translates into CASSPTRSTGYTF.

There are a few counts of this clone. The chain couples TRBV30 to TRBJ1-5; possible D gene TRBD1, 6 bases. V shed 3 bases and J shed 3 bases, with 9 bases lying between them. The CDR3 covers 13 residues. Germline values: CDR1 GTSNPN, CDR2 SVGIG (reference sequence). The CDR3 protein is CAWSRGFNQPQHF. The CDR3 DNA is TGTGCCTGGAGCAGGGGATTCAATCAGCCCCAGCATTTT. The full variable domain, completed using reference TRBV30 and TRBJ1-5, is SQTIHQWPATLVQPVGSPLSLECTVEGTSNPNLYWYRQAAGRGLQLLFYSVGIGQISSEVPQNLSASRPQDRQFILSSKKLLLSDSGFYLCAWSRGFNQPQHFGDGTRLSIL.

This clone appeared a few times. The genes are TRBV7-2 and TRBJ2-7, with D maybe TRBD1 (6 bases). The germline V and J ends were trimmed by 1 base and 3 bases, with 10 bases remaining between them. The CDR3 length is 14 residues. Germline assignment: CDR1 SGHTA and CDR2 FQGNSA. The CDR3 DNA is TGTGCCAGCAGCTTAGATAGGGGGATCTACGAGCAGTACTTC. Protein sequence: CASSLDRGIYEQYF.

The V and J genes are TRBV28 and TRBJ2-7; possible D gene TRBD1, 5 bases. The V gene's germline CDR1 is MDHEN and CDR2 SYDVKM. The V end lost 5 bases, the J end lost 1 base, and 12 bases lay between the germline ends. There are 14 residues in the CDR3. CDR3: CASSVIGASYEQYF. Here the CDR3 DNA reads TGTGCCAGCAGTGTGATAGGGGCGTCCTACGAGCAGTACTTC.

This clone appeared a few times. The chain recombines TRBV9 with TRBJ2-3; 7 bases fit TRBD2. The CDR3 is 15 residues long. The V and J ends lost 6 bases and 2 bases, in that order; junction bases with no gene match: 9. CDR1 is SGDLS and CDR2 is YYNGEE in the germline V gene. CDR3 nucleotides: TGTGCCAGCAAGATAGGACTAGAGTACACAGATACGCAGTATTTT. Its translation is CASKIGLEYTDTQYF. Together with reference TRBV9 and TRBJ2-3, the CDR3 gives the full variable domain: DSGVTQTPKHLITATGQRVTLRCSPRSGDLSVYWYQQSLDQGLQFLIQYYNGEERAKGNILERFSAQQFPDLHSELNLSSLELGDSALYFCASKIGLEYTDTQYFGPGTRLTVL.

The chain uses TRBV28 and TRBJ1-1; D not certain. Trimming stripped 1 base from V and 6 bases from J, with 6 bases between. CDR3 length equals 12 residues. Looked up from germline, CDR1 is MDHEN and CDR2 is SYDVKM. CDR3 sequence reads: CASSLYFSEAFF. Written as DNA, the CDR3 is TGTGCCAGCAGTTTATATTTTTCTGAAGCTTTCTTT.

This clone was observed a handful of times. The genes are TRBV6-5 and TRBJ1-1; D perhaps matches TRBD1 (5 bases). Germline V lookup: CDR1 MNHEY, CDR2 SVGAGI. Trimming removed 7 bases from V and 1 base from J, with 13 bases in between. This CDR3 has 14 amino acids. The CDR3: CASTQGWSNTEAFF. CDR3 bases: TGTGCCAGCACGCAGGGATGGTCGAACACTGAAGCTTTCTTT.

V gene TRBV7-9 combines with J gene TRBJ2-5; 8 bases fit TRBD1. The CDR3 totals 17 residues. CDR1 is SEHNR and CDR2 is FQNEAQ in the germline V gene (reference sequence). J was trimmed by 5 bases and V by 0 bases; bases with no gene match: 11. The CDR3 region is CASSLAGMGRGLETQYF. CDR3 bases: TGTGCCAGCAGCTTAGCGGGCATGGGCAGGGGGCTTGAGACCCAGTACTTC. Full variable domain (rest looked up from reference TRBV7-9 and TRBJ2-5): DTGVSQNPRHKITKRGQNVTFRCDPISEHNRLYWYRQTLGQGPEFLTYFQNEAQLEKSRLLSDRFSAERPKGSFSTLEIQRTEQGDSAMYLCASSLAGMGRGLETQYFGPGTRLLVL.

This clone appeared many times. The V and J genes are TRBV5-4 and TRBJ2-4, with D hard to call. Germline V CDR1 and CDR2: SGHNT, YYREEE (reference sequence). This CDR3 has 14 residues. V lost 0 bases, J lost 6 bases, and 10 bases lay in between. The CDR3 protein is CASSLARVGNIQYF. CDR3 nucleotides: TGTGCCAGCAGCTTGGCCCGCGTTGGAAACATTCAGTACTTC.

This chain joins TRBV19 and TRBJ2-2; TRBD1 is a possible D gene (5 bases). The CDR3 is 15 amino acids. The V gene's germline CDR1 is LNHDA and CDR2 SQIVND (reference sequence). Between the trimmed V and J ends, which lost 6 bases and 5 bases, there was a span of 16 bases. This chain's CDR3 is CASRDNPSVTGELFF. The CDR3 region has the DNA TGTGCCAGTAGGGACAACCCGAGTGTGACCGGGGAGCTGTTTTTT.

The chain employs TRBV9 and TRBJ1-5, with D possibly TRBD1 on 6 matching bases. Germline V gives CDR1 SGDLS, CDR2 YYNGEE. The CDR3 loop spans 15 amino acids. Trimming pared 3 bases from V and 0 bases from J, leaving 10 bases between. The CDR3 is CASSAGHNSNQPQHF. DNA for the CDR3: TGTGCCAGCAGCGCGGGACACAATAGCAATCAGCCCCAGCATTTT.

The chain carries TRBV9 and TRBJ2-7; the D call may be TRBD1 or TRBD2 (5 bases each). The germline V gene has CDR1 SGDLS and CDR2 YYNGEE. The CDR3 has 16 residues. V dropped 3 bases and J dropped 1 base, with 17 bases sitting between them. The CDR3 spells CASSARGDGTSYEQYF. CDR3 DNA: TGTGCCAGCAGCGCCCGAGGGGACGGTACGTCCTACGAGCAGTACTTC.